A single sample gave rise to the 21 T cell receptor beta chains below, sequenced in a study of shared clonotypes between healthy human individuals. The repertoire was sequenced with immunoSEQ multiplex PCR; TCRdb's copy has only in-frame clones and lacks some. The sample carries roughly 2,500,000 clones, under 95% recorded once. The sequenced sample was naive CD4+ T cells from PBMCs. Subset in this sample: CD45RA+ positively selected. All receptors come from a man younger than 35 in good health. Some clones in this sample may be carry-over from other donors' samples.

The genes are TRBV4-2 and TRBJ2-3; D unresolved. The length of the CDR3 is 16 residues. The germline V and J ends were trimmed by 3 bases and 2 bases, with 15 bases remaining between them. Germline V gene sequence: CDR1 LGHNA, CDR2 YNFKEQ. CDR3 sequence: CASSQGVAVTTDTQYF. In nucleotides, the CDR3 is TGTGCCAGCAGCCAGGGTGTTGCGGTAACCACAGATACGCAGTATTTT.

V is TRBV7-3 and J is TRBJ1-1; D might be TRBD1 (5 bases). V was shortened by 1 base and J by 7 bases, with 13 bases between the two germline ends. This CDR3 comprises 14 residues. In germline, CDR1 is SGHTA, CDR2 FQGTGA. The CDR3 nucleotides are TGTGCCAGCAGCTTAAAGGCAGGGAAAGTTGAAGCTTTCTTT. This encodes CASSLKAGKVEAFF.

The gene calls are TRBV2 and TRBJ2-2, with D uncertain. The V gene's germline CDR1 is SNHLY and CDR2 FYNNEI. The CDR3 spans 16 residues. The V and J ends lost 8 bases and 7 bases respectively, with 23 bases between them. CDR3 DNA: TGTGCCAGCCAGGTTTCGGGCCATTTTGGGATCGGGGAGCTGTTTTTT. Translated: CASQVSGHFGIGELFF.

This sequence joins TRBV7-6 and TRBJ2-6; D remains ambiguous. Trimming took off 1 base at V and 1 base at J, with 2 bases between the two ends. Germline lookup yields CDR1 SGHVS and CDR2 FNYEAQ. The CDR3 contains 14 residues. The CDR3 protein is CASSLGSGANVLTF. DNA for the CDR3: TGTGCCAGCAGCTTAGGTTCTGGGGCCAACGTCCTGACTTTC.

V and J are TRBV28 and TRBJ1-5; D may be TRBD1 (6 bases). Germline CDR1 is MDHEN and CDR2 is SYDVKM. Trimming removed 8 bases from V and 5 bases from J, with 10 bases in between. There are 12 residues in the CDR3. The CDR3: CASEQGYQPQHF. The CDR3 DNA is TGTGCCAGCGAACAGGGTTATCAGCCCCAGCATTTT.

The chain employs TRBV5-1 and TRBJ2-5; D remains ambiguous. Between the trimmed V and J ends, which lost 2 bases and 4 bases, there was a span of 12 bases. The germline CDR1 and CDR2 sequences are SGHRS and YFSETQ. The CDR3 has 14 residues. Here the CDR3 DNA reads TGCGCCAGCAGCTTTGGGGTTGAGAGAGAGACCCAGTACTTC. The encoded protein is CASSFGVERETQYF. Drawing the rest from reference TRBV5-1 and TRBJ2-5, the complete variable domain is KAGVTQTPRYLIKTRGQQVTLSCSPISGHRSVSWYQQTPGQGLQFLFEYFSETQRNKGNFPGRFSGRQFSNSRSEMNVSTLELGDSALYLCASSFGVERETQYFGPGTRLLVL.

The chain has TRBV4-3 and TRBJ1-6; 9 positions match TRBD1. The CDR3 runs to 19 residues. V lost 0 bases, J lost 7 bases, and 13 bases stayed unmatched. The germline V gene encodes CDR1 LGHNA and CDR2 YSLEER. Written as DNA, the CDR3 is TGCGCCAGCAGCCAAGATCCACGCCCCGGGACAGGGAGAAATTCACCCCTCCACTTT. Amino acid sequence: CASSQDPRPGTGRNSPLHF.

The chain combines TRBV7-2 with TRBJ2-5; 11 positions agree with TRBD2. CDR1 SGHTA and CDR2 FQGNSA come from the germline V gene. The ends lost 3 bases at V and 0 bases at J; junction bases unmatched: 3. CDR3 size: 16 residues. CDR3 coding DNA: TGTGCCAGCAGCTTGCCTAGCGGGGGGTACCAAGAGACCCAGTACTTC. Translation: CASSLPSGGYQETQYF.

This clone occurred once. The chain recombines TRBV10-3 with TRBJ2-2; a possible D gene is TRBD1 (7 bases). Germline V gene sequence: CDR1 ENHRY, CDR2 SYGVKD. The V end was cut by 4 bases, the J end by 6 bases, with 18 bases between. The CDR3 is made up of 16 amino acids. The CDR3 protein is CAISGQGEATSGELFF. The CDR3 DNA sequence: TGTGCCATCAGTGGTCAGGGGGAGGCCACTTCCGGGGAGCTGTTTTTT.

J is TRBJ1-4 and V is TRBV5-1; 10 bases align to TRBD1. The ends lost 4 bases at V and 9 bases at J; junction bases unmatched: 3. This CDR3 is 13 amino acids long. CDR1 SGHRS and CDR2 YFSETQ come from the germline V gene. CDR3 DNA: TGCGCCAGCAGCGGGGGACAGGGGCAAAAACTGTTTTTT. This sequence encodes CASSGGQGQKLFF.

The chain carries TRBV28 and TRBJ1-1, with 7 bases matching TRBD1. This CDR3 region has 14 residues. CDR1 and CDR2 from the germline V gene are MDHEN and SYDVKM. J lost 6 bases, V lost 5 bases, and 9 bases had no gene match. As DNA, the CDR3 is TGTGCCAGCAGTCGAGGGGGCGCGATCTCTGAAGCTTTCTTT. It is translated as CASSRGGAISEAFF.

The genes are TRBV4-2 and TRBJ2-3; 12 nucleotides agree with TRBD1. This CDR3 is built from 15 residues. CDR1 LGHNA and CDR2 YNFKEQ come from the germline V gene. The V segment lost 4 bases and the J segment 4 bases; nucleotides outside the gene matches: 3. The CDR3 sequence: CASSLGTGGPDTQYF. DNA for the CDR3: TGTGCCAGCAGCCTGGGGACAGGGGGCCCAGATACGCAGTATTTT.

The V call is TRBV28, the J call TRBJ2-6, with D tentatively TRBD2 (7 bases). This CDR3 has 14 residues. Germline CDR1 reads MDHEN; CDR2 reads SYDVKM. V dropped 3 bases and J dropped 6 bases, with 9 bases sitting between them. The CDR3 loop is CASSLGGAANVLTF. The CDR3 region has the DNA TGTGCCAGCAGTTTGGGGGGGGCGGCCAACGTCCTGACTTTC.

This CDR3 is CASSLALTGSPLHF. CDR3 DNA sequence: TGTGCCAGCAGCTTAGCGCTAACAGGTTCACCCCTCCACTTT. The chain employs TRBV7-2 and TRBJ1-6; possible D gene TRBD1, 5 bases. Germline CDR1 reads SGHTA; CDR2 reads FQGNSA. The CDR3 is made up of 14 amino acids. Trimming shortened V by 0 bases and J by 9 bases, and 9 bases separated the two germline ends.

This sequence joins TRBV7-8 and TRBJ2-7, with D tentatively TRBD1 or TRBD2 (5 bases each). The CDR3 is 14 residues long. The V gene lost 8 bases and the J gene lost 2 bases, with 16 bases spanning the gap. Germline lookup yields CDR1 SGHVS and CDR2 FQNEAQ. The CDR3 loop reads CASARGPGTYEQYF. Written as DNA, the CDR3 is TGTGCCAGCGCAAGGGGTCCGGGAACCTACGAGCAGTACTTC.

The gene calls are TRBV10-3 and TRBJ2-1; 13 nucleotides match TRBD2. Losses at the gene ends were 8 bases for V and 8 bases for J; bases not matched to a gene: 9. Germline CDR1 reads ENHRY; CDR2 reads SYGVKD. The CDR3 covers 15 residues. CDR3 loop: CAIRRTSGSKDEQFF. In nucleotides, the CDR3 is TGTGCCATCCGGAGGACTAGCGGGAGTAAAGATGAGCAGTTCTTC.

The V gene is TRBV6-1, the J gene TRBJ2-7, with no clear D. CDR1 and CDR2 (germline): MNHNS, SASEGT. The CDR3 length is 14 residues. Trimming cost V 6 bases and J 0 bases, with 12 bases left between them. The DNA of the CDR3 is TGTGCCAGCAGCTTAGGCTTAACCTCCTACGAGCAGTACTTC. Amino acid sequence: CASSLGLTSYEQYF.

Comments on this clone: Other DNA sequences of this sample code for an identical CDR3. The rearrangement links TRBV2 to TRBJ2-7, with unresolved D. Trimming stripped 3 bases from V and 6 bases from J, with 6 bases between. The CDR3 runs 11 residues. Germline V gives CDR1 SNHLY, CDR2 FYNNEI. DNA for the CDR3: TGTGCCAGCAGTGATTGGGGCGAGCAGTACTTC. Protein product: CASSDWGEQYF.

V is TRBV5-1 and J is TRBJ1-5, with D possibly being TRBD1 (6 bases). The germline CDR1 and CDR2 sequences are SGHRS and YFSETQ. This CDR3 is built from 14 residues. V was cut by 3 bases and J by 1 base, with 8 bases left in between. The CDR3 sequence: CASSSGQSNQPQHF. Written as DNA, the CDR3 is TGCGCCAGCAGCTCAGGACAGAGCAATCAGCCCCAGCATTTT. Filled out from reference TRBV5-1 and TRBJ1-5, the complete variable domain reads KAGVTQTPRYLIKTRGQQVTLSCSPISGHRSVSWYQQTPGQGLQFLFEYFSETQRNKGNFPGRFSGRQFSNSRSEMNVSTLELGDSALYLCASSSGQSNQPQHFGDGTRLSIL.

This clone was seen a single time. V usage is TRBV19 and J usage is TRBJ2-7; 12 bases map to TRBD1. Germline assignment: CDR1 LNHDA and CDR2 SQIVND (reference sequence). This CDR3 is built from 12 residues. The CDR3 coding sequence is TGTGCGGCGGGACAGGGGGCGCGGGAGCAGTACTTC. This encodes CAAGQGAREQYF.

As DNA, the CDR3 is TGTGCCAGCTCCTTCCAGGGGGCTGGTGAGCAGTTCTTC. Translation gives CASSFQGAGEQFF. The V and J genes are TRBV25-1 and TRBJ2-1; 8 positions agree with TRBD1. This CDR3 is built from 13 residues. J gave up 9 bases and V 8 bases, and 9 bases lay outside the gene matches. The germline CDR1 and CDR2 sequences are MGHDK and SYGVNS.